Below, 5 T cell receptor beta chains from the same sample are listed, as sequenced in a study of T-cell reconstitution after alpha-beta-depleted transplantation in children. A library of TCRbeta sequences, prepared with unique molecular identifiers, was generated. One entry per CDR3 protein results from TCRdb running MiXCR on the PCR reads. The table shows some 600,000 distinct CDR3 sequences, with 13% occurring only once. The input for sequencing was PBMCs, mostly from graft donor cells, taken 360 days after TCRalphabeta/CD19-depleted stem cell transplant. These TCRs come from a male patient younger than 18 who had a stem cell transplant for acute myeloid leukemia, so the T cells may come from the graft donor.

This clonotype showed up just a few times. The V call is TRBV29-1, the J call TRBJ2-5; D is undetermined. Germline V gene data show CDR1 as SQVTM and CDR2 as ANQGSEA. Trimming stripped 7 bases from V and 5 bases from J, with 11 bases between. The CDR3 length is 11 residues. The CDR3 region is CSAPIGETQYF. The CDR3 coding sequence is TGCAGCGCCCCAATCGGCGAGACCCAGTACTTC.

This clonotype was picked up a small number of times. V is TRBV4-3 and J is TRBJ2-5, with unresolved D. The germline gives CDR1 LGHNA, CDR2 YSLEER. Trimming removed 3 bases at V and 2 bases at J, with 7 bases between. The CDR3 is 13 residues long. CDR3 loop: CASSHWGQETQYF. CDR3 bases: TGCGCCAGCAGCCACTGGGGACAAGAGACCCAGTACTTC.

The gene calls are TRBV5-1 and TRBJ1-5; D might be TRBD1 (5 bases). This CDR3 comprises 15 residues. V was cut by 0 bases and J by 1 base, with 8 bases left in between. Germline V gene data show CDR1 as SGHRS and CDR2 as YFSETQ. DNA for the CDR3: TGCGCCAGCAGCTTGGAATGGGGCAGCAATCAGCCCCAGCATTTT. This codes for CASSLEWGSNQPQHF.

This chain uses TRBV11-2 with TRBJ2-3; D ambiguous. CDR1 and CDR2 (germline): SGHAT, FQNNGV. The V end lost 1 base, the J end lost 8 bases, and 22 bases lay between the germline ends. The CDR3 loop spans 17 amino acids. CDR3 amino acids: CASSLVRFGPTPGTQYF. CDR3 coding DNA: TGTGCCAGCAGCTTAGTCAGATTCGGTCCCACTCCGGGTACGCAGTATTTT.

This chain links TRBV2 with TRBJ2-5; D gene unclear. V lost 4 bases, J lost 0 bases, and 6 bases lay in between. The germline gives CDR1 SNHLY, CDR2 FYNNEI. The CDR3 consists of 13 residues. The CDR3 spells CASSAINQETQYF. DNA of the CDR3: TGTGCCAGCAGTGCGATAAACCAAGAGACCCAGTACTTC.